This T cell receptor (beta chain) comes out of a study of T cell responses to AZD1222 COVID-19 vaccine. Clones were sequenced by immunoSEQ multiplex PCR, and TCRdb holds only the in-frame ones, with some missing. The data show around 170,000 clones, around 88% seen once. Per germline, CDR1 SGHRS and CDR2 YFSETQ. Counting both end residues, the CDR3 totals 16 amino acids. Concerning this clone: No DNA is shown, since the ends of the CDR3 on it are uncertain; the CDR3 is the one TCRdb lists.

The material was peripheral blood, obtained 28 days after the second AZD1222 dose. The rearrangement links TRBV5-1 to TRBJ1-4. The TCR originated in an adult who received the AZD1222 COVID-19 vaccine. CDR3 region: CASSFGPGGLNEKLFF.